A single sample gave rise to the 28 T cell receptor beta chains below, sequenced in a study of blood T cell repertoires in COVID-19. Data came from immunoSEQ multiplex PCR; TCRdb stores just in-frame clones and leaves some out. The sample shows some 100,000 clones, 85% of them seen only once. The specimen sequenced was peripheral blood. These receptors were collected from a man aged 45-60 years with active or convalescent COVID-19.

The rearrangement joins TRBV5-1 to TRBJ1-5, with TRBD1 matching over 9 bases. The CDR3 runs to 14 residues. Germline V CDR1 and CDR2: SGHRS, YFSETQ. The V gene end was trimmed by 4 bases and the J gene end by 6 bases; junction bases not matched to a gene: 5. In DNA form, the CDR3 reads TGCGCCAGCAGCACGGGACAGGGTTTTCAGCCCCAGCATTTT. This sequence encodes CASSTGQGFQPQHF.

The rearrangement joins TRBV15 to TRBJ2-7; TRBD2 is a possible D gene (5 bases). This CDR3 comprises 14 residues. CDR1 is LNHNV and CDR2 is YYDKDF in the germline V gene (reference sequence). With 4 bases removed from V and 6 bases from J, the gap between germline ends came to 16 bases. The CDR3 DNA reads TGTGCCACCAGCAAAGGCAGGTCGGACTTCGAGCAGTACTTC. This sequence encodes CATSKGRSDFEQYF.

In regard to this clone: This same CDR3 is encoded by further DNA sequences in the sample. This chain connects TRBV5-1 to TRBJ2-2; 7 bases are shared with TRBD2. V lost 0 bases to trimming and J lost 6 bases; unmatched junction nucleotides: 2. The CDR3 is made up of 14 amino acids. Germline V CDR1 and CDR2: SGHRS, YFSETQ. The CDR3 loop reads CASSLGLAAGELFF. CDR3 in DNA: TGCGCCAGCAGCTTGGGACTAGCCGCCGGGGAGCTGTTTTTT.

The chain's CDR3 is CASSSSKKTGSTGELFF. As DNA, the CDR3 is TGTGCCAGCAGCTCGAGCAAGAAGACAGGGAGCACCGGGGAGCTGTTTTTT. V usage is TRBV5-4 and J usage is TRBJ2-2; 7 bases line up with TRBD1. The germline V gene encodes CDR1 SGHNT and CDR2 YYREEE (reference sequence). The CDR3 totals 17 residues. V trimming: 3 bases; J trimming: 4 bases; junction bases outside the gene matches: 12. The whole variable domain, filled in from reference TRBV5-4 and TRBJ2-2, reads ETGVTQSPTHLIKTRGQQVTLRCSSQSGHNTVSWYQQALGQGPQFIFQYYREEENGRGNFPPRFSGLQFPNYSSELNVNALELDDSALYLCASSSSKKTGSTGELFFGEGSRLTVL.

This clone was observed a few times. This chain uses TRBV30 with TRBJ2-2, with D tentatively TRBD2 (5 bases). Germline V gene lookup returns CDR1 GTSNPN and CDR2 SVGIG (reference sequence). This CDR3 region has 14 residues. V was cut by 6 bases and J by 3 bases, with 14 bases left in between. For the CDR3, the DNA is TGTGCCTGCCCCCCGGGGTTGGACACCGGGGAGCTGTTTTTT. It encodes CACPPGLDTGELFF.

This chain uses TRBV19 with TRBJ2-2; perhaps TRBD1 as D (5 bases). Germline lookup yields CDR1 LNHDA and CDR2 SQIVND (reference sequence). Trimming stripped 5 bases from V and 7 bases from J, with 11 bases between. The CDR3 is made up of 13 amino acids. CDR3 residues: CASSFRVRGELFF. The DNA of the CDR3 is TGTGCCAGTAGTTTCAGGGTGCGCGGGGAGCTGTTTTTT.

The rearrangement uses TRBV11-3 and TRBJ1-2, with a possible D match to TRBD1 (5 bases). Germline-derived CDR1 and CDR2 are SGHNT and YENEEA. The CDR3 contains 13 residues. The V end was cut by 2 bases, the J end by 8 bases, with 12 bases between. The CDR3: CASSLSAGNGYTF. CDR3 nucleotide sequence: TGTGCCAGCAGCTTATCCGCAGGGAACGGCTACACCTTC.

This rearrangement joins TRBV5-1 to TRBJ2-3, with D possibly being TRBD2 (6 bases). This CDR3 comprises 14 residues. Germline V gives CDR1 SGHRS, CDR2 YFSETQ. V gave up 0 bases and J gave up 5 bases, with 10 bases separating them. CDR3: CASSLVSEGDTQYF. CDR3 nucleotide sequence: TGCGCCAGCAGCTTGGTGTCGGAGGGAGATACGCAGTATTTT.

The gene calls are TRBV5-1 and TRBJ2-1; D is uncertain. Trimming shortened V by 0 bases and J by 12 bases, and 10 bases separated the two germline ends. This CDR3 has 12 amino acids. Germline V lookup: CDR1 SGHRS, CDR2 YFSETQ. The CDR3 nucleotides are TGCGCCAGCAGCTTGGACGGCCAGGTGCAGTTCTTC. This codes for CASSLDGQVQFF.

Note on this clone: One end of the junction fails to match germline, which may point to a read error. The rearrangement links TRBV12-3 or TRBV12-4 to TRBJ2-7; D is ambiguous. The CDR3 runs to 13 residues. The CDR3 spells CASSFLESSEQYF. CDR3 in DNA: TGTGCCAGCAGTTTTTTGGAGTCCTCCGAGCAGTACTTC.

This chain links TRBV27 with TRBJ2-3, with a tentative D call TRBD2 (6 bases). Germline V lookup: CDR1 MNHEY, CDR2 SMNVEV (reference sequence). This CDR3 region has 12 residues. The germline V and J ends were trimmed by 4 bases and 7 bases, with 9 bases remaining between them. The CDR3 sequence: CASSSGLNTQYF. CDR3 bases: TGTGCCAGCAGTTCGGGACTTAATACGCAGTATTTT.

The CDR3 loop reads CASSLGGQFTDTQYF. The CDR3 DNA sequence: TGTGCCAGCAGCTTGGGGGGGCAGTTCACAGATACGCAGTATTTT. The rearrangement uses TRBV5-6 and TRBJ2-3; weak D call: TRBD1 (6 bases). CDR3 size: 15 residues. V was pared by 0 bases and J by 2 bases, with 10 bases between. The germline gives CDR1 SGHDT, CDR2 YYEEEE.

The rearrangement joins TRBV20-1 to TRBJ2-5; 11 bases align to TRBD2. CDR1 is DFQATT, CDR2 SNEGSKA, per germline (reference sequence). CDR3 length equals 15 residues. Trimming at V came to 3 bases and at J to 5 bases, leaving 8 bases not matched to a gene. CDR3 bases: TGCAGTGCTAGTGATAGCGGGAGGGCCCTTGAGACCCAGTACTTC. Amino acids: CSASDSGRALETQYF.

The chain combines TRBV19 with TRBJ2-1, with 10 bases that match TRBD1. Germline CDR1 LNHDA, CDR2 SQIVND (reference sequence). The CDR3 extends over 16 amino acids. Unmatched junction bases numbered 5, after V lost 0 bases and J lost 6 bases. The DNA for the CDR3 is TGTGCCAGTAGTATAGATAGACAGGGGGCATTCAATGAGCAGTTCTTC. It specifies CASSIDRQGAFNEQFF.

CDR3 DNA: TGTGCCAGCAGCCAAGCGCGGGGGGACACATACTATGGCTACACCTTC. Translation gives CASSQARGDTYYGYTF. The gene calls are TRBV3-1 (or the pseudogene TRBV3-2) and TRBJ1-2; the D gene is possibly TRBD1 (6 bases). The germline V gene encodes CDR1 LGHDT and CDR2 YNNKEL (reference sequence). V was shortened by 1 base and J by 3 bases, with 15 bases between the two germline ends. The CDR3 runs 16 residues.

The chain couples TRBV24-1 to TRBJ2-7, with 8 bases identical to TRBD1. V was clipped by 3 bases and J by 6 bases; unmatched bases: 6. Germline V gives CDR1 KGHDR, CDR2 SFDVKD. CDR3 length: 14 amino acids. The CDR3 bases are TGTGCCACCAGTGATGAGACAGGGGTGGCCGAGCAGTACTTC. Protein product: CATSDETGVAEQYF.

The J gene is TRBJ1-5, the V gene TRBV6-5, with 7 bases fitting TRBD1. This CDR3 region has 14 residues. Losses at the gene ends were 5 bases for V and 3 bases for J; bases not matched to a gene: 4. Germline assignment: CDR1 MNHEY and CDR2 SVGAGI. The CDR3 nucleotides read TGTGCCAGCAGTAACGGACAGGTCAATCAGCCCCAGCATTTT. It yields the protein CASSNGQVNQPQHF.

The CDR3 region is CASSQSPVGDEQYF. In DNA, the CDR3 is TGCGCCAGCAGCCAATCCCCGGTAGGGGACGAGCAGTACTTC. The chain links TRBV4-1 to TRBJ2-7; TRBD1 might be the D (5 bases). The germline gives CDR1 MGHRA, CDR2 YSYEKL. CDR3 length: 14 amino acids. V shed 2 bases and J shed 5 bases, with 13 bases lying between them.

The CDR3 nucleotides read TGCAGCGGCACAGGGACCATGAACACTGAAGCTTTCTTT. Residues: CSGTGTMNTEAFF. The rearrangement joins TRBV29-1 to TRBJ1-1; perhaps TRBD1 as D (6 bases). The V gene's germline CDR1 is SQVTM and CDR2 ANQGSEA. The CDR3 loop spans 13 amino acids. V was cut by 7 bases and J by 0 bases, with 12 bases left in between.

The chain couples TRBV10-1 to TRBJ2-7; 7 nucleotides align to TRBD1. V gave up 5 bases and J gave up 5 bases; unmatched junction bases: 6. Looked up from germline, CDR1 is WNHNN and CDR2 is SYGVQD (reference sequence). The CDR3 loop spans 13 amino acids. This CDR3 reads CASSPTGTDEQYF. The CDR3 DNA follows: TGCGCCAGCAGTCCGACAGGGACCGACGAGCAGTACTTC.

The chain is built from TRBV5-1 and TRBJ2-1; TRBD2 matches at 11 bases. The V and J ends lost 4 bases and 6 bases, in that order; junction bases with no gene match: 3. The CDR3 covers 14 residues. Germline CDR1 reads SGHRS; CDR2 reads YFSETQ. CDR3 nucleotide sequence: TGCGCCAGCAGCGTAGCGGGAGGGCTCAATGAGCAGTTCTTC. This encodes CASSVAGGLNEQFF.

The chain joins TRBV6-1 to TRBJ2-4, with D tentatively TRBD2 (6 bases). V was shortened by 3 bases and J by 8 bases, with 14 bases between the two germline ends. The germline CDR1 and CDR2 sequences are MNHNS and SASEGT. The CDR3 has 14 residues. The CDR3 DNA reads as TGTGCCAGCAGTGAGCGGGGTATGGGGGACATTCAGTACTTC. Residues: CASSERGMGDIQYF.

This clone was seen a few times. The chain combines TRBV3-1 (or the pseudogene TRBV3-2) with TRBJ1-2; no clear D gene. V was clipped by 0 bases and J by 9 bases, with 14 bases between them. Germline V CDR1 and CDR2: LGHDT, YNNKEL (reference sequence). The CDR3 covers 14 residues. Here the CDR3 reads CASSQDPDSRSYTF. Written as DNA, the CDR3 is TGTGCCAGCAGCCAAGACCCCGACTCTAGGAGCTACACCTTC.

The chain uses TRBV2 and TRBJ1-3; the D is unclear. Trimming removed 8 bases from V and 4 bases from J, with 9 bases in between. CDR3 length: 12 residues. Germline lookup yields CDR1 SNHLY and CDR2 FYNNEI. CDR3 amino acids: CASEVLGNTIYF. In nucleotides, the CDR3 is TGTGCCAGCGAGGTCTTGGGAAACACCATATATTTT.

The DNA of the CDR3 is TGTGCCAGCAGCTTGGAGCGGCGCCCCTTAGGGGAAGCTTTCTTT. Encoded protein: CASSLERRPLGEAFF. The chain recombines TRBV5-6 with TRBJ1-1; no clear D gene. CDR3 length: 15 residues. Germline V gene data show CDR1 as SGHDT and CDR2 as YYEEEE. Trimming shortened V by 0 bases and J by 8 bases, and 17 bases separated the two germline ends.

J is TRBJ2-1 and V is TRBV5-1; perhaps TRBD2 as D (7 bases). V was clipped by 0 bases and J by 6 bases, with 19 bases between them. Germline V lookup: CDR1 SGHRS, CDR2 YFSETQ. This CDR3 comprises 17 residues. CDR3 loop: CASSLEGGGPYSNEQFF. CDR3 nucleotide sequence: TGCGCCAGCAGCTTGGAGGGGGGAGGGCCCTATAGCAATGAGCAGTTCTTC.

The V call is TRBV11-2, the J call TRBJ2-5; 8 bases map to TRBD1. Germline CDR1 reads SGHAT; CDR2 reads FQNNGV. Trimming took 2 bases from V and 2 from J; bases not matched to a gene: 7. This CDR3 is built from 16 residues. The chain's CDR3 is CASSLFRGQAQETQYF. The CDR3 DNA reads TGTGCCAGCAGCTTATTCAGGGGGCAAGCTCAAGAGACCCAGTACTTC.

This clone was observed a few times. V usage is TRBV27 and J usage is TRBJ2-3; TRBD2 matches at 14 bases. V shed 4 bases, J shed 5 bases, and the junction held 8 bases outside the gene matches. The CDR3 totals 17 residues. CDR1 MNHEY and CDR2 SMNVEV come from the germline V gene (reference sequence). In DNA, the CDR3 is TGTGCCAGCAGTTCGGGCCGACTAGCGGGAGGGGAAGATACGCAGTATTTT. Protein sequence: CASSSGRLAGGEDTQYF.